This TCR beta chain derives from a study of shared clonotypes between healthy human individuals. Assay execution proceeded at the deep level. Clones were sequenced by immunoSEQ multiplex PCR, and TCRdb holds only the in-frame ones, with some missing. In the table there are about 600,000 clones, roughly 79% of which are singletons. Germline CDR1 and CDR2: LNHNV and YYDKDF (reference sequence). The CDR3 extends over 16 amino acids. The V gene lost 1 base and the J gene lost 1 base, with 13 bases spanning the gap. Worth noting for this clone: This same CDR3 is encoded by further DNA sequences in the sample.

The sequence derives from a middle-aged woman in good health. Some clones in this sample may be carry-over from other donors' samples. The sample consisted of PBMCs. This rearrangement joins TRBV15 to TRBJ1-1; no clear D. The CDR3 loop is CATSRGGSLANTEAFF. CDR3 nucleotides: TGTGCCACCAGCAGAGGGGGAAGTCTGGCGAACACTGAAGCTTTCTTT.